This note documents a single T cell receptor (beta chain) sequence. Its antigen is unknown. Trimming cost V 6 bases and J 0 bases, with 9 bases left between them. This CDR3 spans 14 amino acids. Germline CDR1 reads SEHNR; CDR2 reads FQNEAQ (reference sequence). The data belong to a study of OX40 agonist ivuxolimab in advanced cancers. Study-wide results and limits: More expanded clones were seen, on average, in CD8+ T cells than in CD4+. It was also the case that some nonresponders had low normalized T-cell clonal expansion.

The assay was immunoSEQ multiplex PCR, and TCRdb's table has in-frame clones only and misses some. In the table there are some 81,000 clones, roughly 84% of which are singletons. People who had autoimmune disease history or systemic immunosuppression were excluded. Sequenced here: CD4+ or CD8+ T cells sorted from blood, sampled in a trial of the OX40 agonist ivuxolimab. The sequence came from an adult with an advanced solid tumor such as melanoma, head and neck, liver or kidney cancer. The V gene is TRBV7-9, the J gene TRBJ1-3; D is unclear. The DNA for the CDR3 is TGTGCCAGCAGTTCGTTCGTCTCTGGAAACACCATATATTTT. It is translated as CASSSFVSGNTIYF.